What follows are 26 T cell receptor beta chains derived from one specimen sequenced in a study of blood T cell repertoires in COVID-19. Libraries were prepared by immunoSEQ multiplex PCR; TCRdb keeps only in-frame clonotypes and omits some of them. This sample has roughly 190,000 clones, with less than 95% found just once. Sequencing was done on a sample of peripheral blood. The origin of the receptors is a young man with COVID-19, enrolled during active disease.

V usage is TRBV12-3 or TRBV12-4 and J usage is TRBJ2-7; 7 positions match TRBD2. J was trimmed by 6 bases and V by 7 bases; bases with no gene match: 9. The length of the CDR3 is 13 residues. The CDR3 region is CASTPWEGSEQYF. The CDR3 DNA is TGTGCCAGCACCCCGTGGGAGGGGAGCGAGCAGTACTTC.

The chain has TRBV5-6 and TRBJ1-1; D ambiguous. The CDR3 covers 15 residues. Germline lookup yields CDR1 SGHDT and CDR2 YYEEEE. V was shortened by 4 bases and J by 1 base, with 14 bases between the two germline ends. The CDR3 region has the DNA TGTGCCAGCAGCCCGGGATGGTCATCGAACACTGAAGCTTTCTTT. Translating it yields CASSPGWSSNTEAFF.

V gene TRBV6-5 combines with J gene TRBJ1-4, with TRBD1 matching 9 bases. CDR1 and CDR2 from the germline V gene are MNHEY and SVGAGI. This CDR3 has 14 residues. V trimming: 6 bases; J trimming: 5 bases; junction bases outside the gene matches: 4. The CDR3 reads CASSRGQGNEKLFF. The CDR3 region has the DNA TGTGCCAGCAGCCGAGGACAGGGGAATGAAAAACTGTTTTTT.

In DNA form, the CDR3 reads TGTGCCAGCAGCCCGATGAGCCCGGGACAGTCTATCAAACTGTTTTTT. Amino acids: CASSPMSPGQSIKLFF. The chain employs TRBV7-9 and TRBJ1-4; TRBD1 agrees at 7 bases. The junction had 17 bases not matched to a gene; V was cut back by 5 bases and J by 11 bases. Germline V gives CDR1 SEHNR, CDR2 FQNEAQ (reference sequence). CDR3 length: 16 residues.

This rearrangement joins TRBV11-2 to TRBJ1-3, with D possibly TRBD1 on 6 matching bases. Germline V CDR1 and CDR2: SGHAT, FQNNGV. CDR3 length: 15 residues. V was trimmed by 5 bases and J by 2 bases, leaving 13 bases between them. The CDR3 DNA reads TGTGCCAGCAGCGATGACAGGCGGACTGGAAACACCATATATTTT. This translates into CASSDDRRTGNTIYF.

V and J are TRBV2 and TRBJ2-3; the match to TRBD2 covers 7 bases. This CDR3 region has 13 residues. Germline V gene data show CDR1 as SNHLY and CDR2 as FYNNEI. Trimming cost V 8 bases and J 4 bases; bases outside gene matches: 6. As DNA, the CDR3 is TGTGCCAGCCTAGGACTAGGCCCAGATACGCAGTATTTT. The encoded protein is CASLGLGPDTQYF.

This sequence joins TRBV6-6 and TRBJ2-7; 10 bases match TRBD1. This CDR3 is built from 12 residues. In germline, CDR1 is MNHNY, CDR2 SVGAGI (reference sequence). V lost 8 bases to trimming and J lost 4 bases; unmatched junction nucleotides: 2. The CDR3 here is CASGQGDYEQYF. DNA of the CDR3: TGTGCCAGCGGACAGGGGGATTACGAGCAGTACTTC.

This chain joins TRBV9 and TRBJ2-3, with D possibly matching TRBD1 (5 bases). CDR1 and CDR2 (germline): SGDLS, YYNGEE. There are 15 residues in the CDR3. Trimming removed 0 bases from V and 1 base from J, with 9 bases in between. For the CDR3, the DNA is TGTGCCAGCAGCGTAGGACAGCTACGCACAGATACGCAGTATTTT. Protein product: CASSVGQLRTDTQYF.

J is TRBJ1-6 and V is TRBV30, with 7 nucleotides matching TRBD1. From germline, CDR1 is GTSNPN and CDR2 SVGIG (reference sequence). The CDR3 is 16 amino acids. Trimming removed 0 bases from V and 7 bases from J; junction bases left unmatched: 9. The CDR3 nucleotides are TGTGCCTGGAGTGTCCCAGGGGGGCAGGGGAATTCACCCCTCCACTTT. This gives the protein CAWSVPGGQGNSPLHF.

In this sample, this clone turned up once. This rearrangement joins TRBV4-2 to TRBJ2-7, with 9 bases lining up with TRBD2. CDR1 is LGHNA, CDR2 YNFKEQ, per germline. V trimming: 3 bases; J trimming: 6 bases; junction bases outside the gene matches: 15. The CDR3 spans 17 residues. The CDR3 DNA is TGTGCCAGCAGCCAGGCCTCGGCGGGGGGGGAGTGGGCCGAGCAGTACTTC. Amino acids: CASSQASAGGEWAEQYF.

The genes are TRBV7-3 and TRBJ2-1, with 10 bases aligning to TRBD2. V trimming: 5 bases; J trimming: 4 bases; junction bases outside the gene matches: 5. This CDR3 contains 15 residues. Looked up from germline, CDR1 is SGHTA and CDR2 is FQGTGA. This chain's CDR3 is CASSPGTSEYNEQFF. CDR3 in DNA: TGTGCCAGCAGCCCCGGGACTAGCGAGTACAATGAGCAGTTCTTC.

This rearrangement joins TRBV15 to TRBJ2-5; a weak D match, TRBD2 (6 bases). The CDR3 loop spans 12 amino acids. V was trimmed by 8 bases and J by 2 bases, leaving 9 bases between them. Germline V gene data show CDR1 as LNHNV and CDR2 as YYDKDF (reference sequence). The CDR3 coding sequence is TGTGCCACCCGGCGGGGTCAAGAGACCCAGTACTTC. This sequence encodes CATRRGQETQYF.

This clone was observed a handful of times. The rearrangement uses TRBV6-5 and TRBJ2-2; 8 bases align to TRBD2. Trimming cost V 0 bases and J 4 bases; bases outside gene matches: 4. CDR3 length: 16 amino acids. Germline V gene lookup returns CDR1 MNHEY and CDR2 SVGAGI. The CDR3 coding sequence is TGTGCCAGCAGTTACTCGACGGGGGGGCCCACCGGGGAGCTGTTTTTT. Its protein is CASSYSTGGPTGELFF.

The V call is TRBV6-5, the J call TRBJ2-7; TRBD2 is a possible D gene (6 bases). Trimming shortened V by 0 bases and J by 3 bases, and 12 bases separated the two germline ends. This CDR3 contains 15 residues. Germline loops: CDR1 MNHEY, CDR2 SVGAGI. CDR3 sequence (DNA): TGTGCCAGCAGTTACTCGTCAGCCGGGGGCTACGAGCAGTACTTC. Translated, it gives CASSYSSAGGYEQYF.

The CDR3 coding sequence is TGCGCCAGCAGTGAGACTGCGGGACCAATCCAAGAGACCCAGTACTTC. This encodes CASSETAGPIQETQYF. The chain recombines TRBV10-1 with TRBJ2-5; tentative D call: TRBD2 (6 bases). This CDR3 contains 16 residues. Trimming removed 2 bases from V and 1 base from J, with 14 bases in between. From germline, CDR1 is WNHNN and CDR2 SYGVQD (reference sequence).

For the CDR3, the DNA is TGTGCCAGCAGCTTGGGCAGACTAAACTATGGCTACACCTTC. It specifies CASSLGRLNYGYTF. The genes are TRBV5-6 and TRBJ1-2; no definite D call. The CDR3 has 14 residues. Trimming pared 0 bases from V and 2 bases from J, leaving 8 bases between. CDR1 is SGHDT, CDR2 YYEEEE, per germline.

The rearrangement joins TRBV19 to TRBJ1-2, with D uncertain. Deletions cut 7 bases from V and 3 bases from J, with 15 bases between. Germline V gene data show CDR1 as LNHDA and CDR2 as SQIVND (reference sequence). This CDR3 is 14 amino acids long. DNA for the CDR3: TGTGCCAGTACTTATAGCCACGGCGACTATGGCTACACCTTC. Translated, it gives CASTYSHGDYGYTF.

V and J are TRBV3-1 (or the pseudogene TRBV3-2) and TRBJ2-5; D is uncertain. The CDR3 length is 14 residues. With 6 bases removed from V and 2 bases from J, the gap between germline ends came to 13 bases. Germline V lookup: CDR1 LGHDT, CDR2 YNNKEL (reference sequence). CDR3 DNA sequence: TGTGCCAGCAGGGAAGACTTTGCTCAAGAGACCCAGTACTTC. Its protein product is CASREDFAQETQYF.

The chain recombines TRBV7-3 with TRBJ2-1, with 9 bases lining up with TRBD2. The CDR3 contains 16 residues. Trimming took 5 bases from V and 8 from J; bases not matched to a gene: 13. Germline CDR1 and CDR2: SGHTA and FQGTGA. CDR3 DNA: TGTGCCAGCAGCCCTCAAGGCCTAGCGGGAAGGGATGAGCAGTTCTTC. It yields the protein CASSPQGLAGRDEQFF.

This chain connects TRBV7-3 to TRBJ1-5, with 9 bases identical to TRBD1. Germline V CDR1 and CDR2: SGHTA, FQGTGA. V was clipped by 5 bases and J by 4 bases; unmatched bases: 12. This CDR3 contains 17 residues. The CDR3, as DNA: TGTGCCAGCAGCCCCGGACAGGGGCCGGTTGAAAATCAGCCCCAGCATTTT. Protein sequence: CASSPGQGPVENQPQHF.

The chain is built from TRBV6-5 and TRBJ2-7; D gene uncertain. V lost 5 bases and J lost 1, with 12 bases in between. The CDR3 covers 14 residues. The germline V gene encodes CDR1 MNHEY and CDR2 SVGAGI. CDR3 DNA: TGTGCCAGCAGTCCTGAAACCAGGTCCTACGAGCAGTACTTC. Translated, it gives CASSPETRSYEQYF.

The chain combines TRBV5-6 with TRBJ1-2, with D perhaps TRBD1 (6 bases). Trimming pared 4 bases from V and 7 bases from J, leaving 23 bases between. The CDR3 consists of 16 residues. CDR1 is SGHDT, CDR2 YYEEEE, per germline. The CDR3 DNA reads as TGTGCCAGCAGCCCCGCAGGTCGGACAGTCTTTAGTGGCTACACCTTC. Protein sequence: CASSPAGRTVFSGYTF.

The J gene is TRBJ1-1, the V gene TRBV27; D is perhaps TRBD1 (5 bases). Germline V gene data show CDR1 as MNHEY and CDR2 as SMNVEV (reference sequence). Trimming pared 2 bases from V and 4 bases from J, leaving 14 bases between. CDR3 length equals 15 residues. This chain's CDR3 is CASSLRWGMGTEAFF. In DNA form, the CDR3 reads TGTGCCAGCAGTTTAAGATGGGGCATGGGCACTGAAGCTTTCTTT.

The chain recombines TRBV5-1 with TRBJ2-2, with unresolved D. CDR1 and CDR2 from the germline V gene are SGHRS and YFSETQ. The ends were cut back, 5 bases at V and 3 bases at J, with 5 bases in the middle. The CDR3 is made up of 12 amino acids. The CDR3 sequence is CASRGDTGELFF. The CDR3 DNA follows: TGCGCCAGCAGAGGAGACACCGGGGAGCTGTTTTTT.

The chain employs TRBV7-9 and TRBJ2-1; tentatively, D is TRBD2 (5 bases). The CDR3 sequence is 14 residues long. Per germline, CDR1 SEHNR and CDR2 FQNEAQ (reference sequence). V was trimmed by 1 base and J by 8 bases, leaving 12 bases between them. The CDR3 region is CASSLGVGVDEQFF. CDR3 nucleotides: TGTGCCAGCAGCTTAGGGGTCGGGGTGGATGAGCAGTTCTTC.

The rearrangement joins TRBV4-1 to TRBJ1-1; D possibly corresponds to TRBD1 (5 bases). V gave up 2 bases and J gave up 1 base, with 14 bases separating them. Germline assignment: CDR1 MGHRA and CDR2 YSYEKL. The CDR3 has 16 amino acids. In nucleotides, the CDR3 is TGCGCCAGCAGCCAACCTAGTAGGGGATGGAACACTGAAGCTTTCTTT. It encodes CASSQPSRGWNTEAFF.